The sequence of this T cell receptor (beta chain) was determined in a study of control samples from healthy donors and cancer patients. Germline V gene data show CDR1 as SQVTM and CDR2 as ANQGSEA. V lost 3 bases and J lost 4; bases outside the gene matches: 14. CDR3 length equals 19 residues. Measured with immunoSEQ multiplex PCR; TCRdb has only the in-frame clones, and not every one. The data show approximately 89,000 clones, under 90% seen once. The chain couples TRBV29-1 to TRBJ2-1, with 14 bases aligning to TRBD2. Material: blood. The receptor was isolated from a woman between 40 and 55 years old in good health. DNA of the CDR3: TGCAGCGTTGACCCGGGACTAGCGGGGGCTAAACCCCTTTACAATGAGCAGTTCTTC. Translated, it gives CSVDPGLAGAKPLYNEQFF.